These 9 T cell receptor beta chains originate from one sample sequenced in a study of T-cell reconstitution after alpha-beta-depleted transplantation in children (dated by TCRdb to 2015 to 2016). The method behind the library was PCR. Instrument on record: Illumina HiSeq 2500. Molecular barcoding was employed in the preparation of TCR libraries, with unique molecular identifiers being used to normalize TCRbeta repertoire quantification. TCRdb itself trimmed the public reads at Q25 with fastp, ran MiXCR and retained productive beta chains. Under each unique CDR3 protein, matching rows form one entry showing the most common genes and DNA. The sample yields approximately 120,000 distinct CDR3 sequences; around a tenth were counted once. Around 24% of the sample lies in the top ten. The treatment or condition label, as the study defines it: allogeneic hematopoietic cell transplantation with graft depleted of TCRalphabeta T cells and CD19 B cells.

The sample here was PBMCs, mostly from graft donor cells, taken 180 days after TCRalphabeta/CD19-depleted stem cell transplant. Receptors originate from a girl less than two years old who had a stem cell transplant for combined immunodeficiency, so the T cells may come from the graft donor.

The CDR3 region is CSARGGQYGGELFF. In DNA, the CDR3 is TGCAGTGCTAGAGGGGGACAGTACGGCGGGGAGCTGTTTTTT. The V and J genes are TRBV20-1 and TRBJ2-2; 7 bases align to TRBD1. The ends lost 1 base at V and 7 bases at J; junction bases unmatched: 6. Germline CDR1 is DFQATT and CDR2 is SNEGSKA (reference sequence). This CDR3 is 14 amino acids long.

The rearrangement uses TRBV29-1 and TRBJ2-7; D is undetermined. Germline V CDR1 and CDR2: SQVTM, ANQGSEA. The CDR3 contains 13 residues. With 5 bases removed from V and 0 bases from J, the gap between germline ends came to 11 bases. In DNA, the CDR3 is TGCAGCGTTTCTTTGGGTCTCTCCTACGAGCAGTACTTC. This encodes CSVSLGLSYEQYF.

This chain links TRBV10-3 with TRBJ2-7; D is unclear. V lost 10 bases and J lost 5, with 15 bases in between. The CDR3 is 12 amino acids. The V gene's germline CDR1 is ENHRY and CDR2 SYGVKD. Here the CDR3 reads CATSVTDHEQYF. The CDR3 DNA is TGTGCCACCTCTGTCACGGATCACGAGCAGTACTTC.

This clonotype was counted a few times. The genes are TRBV11-2 and TRBJ2-7; 8 nucleotides agree with TRBD1. Looked up from germline, CDR1 is SGHAT and CDR2 is FQNNGV. This CDR3 contains 14 residues. The ends lost 5 bases at V and 3 bases at J; junction bases unmatched: 6. CDR3 protein: CASSARTGLYEQYF. DNA of the CDR3: TGTGCCAGCAGCGCGCGGACAGGGCTCTACGAGCAGTACTTC.

This clonotype has just a few counts. The genes are TRBV20-1 and TRBJ2-7; 13 positions match TRBD2. This CDR3 has 17 amino acids. J was trimmed by 3 bases and V by 0 bases; bases with no gene match: 8. From germline, CDR1 is DFQATT and CDR2 SNEGSKA (reference sequence). CDR3 DNA: TGCAGTGCTAGAGATCCTTGGACTAGCGGGGGTATCTACGAGCAGTACTTC. This gives the protein CSARDPWTSGGIYEQYF.

This clonotype was counted at least ten times. The gene calls are TRBV12-3 or TRBV12-4 and TRBJ2-1; TRBD2 matches 7 bases. J lost 5 bases, V lost 6 bases, and 10 bases had no gene match. The CDR3 consists of 15 residues. CDR3 residues: CASSPGRETHNEQFF. The CDR3 coding sequence is TGTGCCAGCAGCCCGGGGCGGGAGACCCACAATGAGCAGTTCTTC.

This clonotype was counted only a few times. This chain links TRBV20-1 with TRBJ2-1; D possibly corresponds to TRBD2 (6 bases). The length of the CDR3 is 14 residues. V lost 7 bases and J 7 bases, leaving 20 bases between the germline ends. CDR1 and CDR2 from the germline V gene are DFQATT and SNEGSKA (reference sequence). Written as DNA, the CDR3 is TGCAGTGTTTCGCGGGACCAGTCAGTAAATGAGCAGTTCTTC. Protein sequence: CSVSRDQSVNEQFF.

The chain uses TRBV14 and TRBJ2-3, with D unresolved. The CDR3 covers 15 residues. Looked up from germline, CDR1 is SGHDN and CDR2 is FVKESK. The ends were cut back, 4 bases at V and 2 bases at J, with 13 bases in the middle. In DNA form, the CDR3 reads TGTGCCAGCAGCCTTCGACACGGTCTCACAGATACGCAGTATTTT. The encoded protein is CASSLRHGLTDTQYF.

J is TRBJ1-1 and V is TRBV12-3 or TRBV12-4; D uncertain. The CDR3 covers 12 residues. V dropped 3 bases and J dropped 2 bases, with 4 bases sitting between them. CDR3 DNA: TGTGCCAGCAGTTTGTCTAACACTGAAGCTTTCTTT. Protein: CASSLSNTEAFF.